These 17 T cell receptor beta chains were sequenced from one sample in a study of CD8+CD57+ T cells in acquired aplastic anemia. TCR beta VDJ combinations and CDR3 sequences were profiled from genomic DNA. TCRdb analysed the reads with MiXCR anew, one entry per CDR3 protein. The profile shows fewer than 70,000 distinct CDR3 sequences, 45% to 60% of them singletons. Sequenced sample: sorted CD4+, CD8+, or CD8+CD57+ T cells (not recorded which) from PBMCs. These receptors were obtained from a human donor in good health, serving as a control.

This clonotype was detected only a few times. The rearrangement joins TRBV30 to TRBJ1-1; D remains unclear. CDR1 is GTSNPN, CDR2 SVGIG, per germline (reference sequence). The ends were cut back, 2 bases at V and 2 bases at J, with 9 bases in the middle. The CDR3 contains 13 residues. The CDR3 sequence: CAWSRAYNTEAFF. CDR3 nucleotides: TGTGCCTGGAGTAGGGCATACAACACTGAAGCTTTCTTT. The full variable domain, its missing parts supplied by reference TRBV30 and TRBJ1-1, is SQTIHQWPATLVQPVGSPLSLECTVEGTSNPNLYWYRQAAGRGLQLLFYSVGIGQISSEVPQNLSASRPQDRQFILSSKKLLLSDSGFYLCAWSRAYNTEAFFGQGTRLTVV.

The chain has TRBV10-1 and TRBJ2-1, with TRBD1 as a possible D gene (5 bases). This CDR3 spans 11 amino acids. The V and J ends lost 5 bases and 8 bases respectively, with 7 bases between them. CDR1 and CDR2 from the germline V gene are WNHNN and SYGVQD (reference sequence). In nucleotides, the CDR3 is TGCGCCAGCAGTCTAGGGGATGAGCAGTTCTTC. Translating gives CASSLGDEQFF.

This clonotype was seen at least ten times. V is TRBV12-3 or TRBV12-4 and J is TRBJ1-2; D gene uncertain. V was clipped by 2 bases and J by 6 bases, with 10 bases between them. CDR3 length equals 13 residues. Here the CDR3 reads CASSLSLGNGYTF. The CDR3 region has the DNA TGTGCCAGCAGTTTATCGTTGGGAAATGGCTACACCTTC.

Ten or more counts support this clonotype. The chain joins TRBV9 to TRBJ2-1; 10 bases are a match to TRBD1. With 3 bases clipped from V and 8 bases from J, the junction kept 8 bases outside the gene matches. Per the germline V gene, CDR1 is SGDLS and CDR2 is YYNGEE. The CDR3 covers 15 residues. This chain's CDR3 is CASSGPGQGFDEQFF. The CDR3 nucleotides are TGTGCCAGCAGCGGACCGGGACAGGGGTTTGATGAGCAGTTCTTC.

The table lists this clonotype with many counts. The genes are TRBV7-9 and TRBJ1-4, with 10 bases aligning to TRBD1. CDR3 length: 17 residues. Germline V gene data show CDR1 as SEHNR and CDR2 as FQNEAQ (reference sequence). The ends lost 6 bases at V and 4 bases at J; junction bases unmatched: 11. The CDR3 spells CASSSPGQGRLNEKLFF. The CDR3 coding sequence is TGTGCCAGCAGTTCTCCGGGACAGGGGCGCCTTAATGAAAAACTGTTTTTT.

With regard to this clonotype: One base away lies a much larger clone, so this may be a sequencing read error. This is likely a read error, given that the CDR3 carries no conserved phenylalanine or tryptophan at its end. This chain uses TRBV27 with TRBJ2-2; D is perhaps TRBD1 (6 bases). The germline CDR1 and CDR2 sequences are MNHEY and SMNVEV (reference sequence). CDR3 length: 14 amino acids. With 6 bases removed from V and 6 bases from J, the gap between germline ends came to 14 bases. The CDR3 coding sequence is TGTGCCAGCAGGACAGGTATTCCATCCGGGGAGCTGTTTTCT. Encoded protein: CASRTGIPSGELFS.

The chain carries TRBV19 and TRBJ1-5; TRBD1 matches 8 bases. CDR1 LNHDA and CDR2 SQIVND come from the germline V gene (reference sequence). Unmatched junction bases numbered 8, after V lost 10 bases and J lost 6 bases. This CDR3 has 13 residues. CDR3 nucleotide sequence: TGTGCCACCAAGGACAGGGTAGGTCAGCCCCAGCATTTT. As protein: CATKDRVGQPQHF.

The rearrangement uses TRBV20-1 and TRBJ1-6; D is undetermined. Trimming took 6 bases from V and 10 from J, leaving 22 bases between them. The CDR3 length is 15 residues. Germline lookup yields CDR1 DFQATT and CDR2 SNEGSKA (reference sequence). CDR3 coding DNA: TGCAGTGCCAGTCCCCCCGCTGGCTCTGAGTCACCCCTCCACTTT. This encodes CSASPPAGSESPLHF.

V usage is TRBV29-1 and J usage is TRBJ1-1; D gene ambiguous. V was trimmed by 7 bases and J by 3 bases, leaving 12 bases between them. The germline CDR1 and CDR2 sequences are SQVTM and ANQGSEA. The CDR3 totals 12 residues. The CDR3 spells CSGKDMYTEAFF. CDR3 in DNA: TGCAGCGGTAAAGATATGTACACTGAAGCTTTCTTT.

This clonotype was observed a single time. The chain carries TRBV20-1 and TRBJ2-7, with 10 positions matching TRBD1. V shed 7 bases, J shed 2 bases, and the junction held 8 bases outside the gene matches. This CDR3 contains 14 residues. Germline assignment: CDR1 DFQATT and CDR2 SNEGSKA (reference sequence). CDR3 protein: CSVSGTGDPYEQYF. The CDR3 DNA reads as TGCAGTGTTTCCGGGACAGGGGACCCCTACGAGCAGTACTTC.

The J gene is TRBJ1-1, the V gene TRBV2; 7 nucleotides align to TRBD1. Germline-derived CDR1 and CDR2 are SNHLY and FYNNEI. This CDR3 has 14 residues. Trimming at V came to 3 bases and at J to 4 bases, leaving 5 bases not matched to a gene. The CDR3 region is CASSETGFATEAFF. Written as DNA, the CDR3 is TGTGCCAGCAGTGAGACAGGGTTTGCCACTGAAGCTTTCTTT.

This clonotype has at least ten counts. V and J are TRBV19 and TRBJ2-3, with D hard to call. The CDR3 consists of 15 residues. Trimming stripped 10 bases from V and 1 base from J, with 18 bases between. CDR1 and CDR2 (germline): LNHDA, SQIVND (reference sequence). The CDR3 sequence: CATRLTAAGTDTQYF. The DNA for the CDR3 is TGTGCCACCCGACTGACGGCTGCGGGCACAGATACGCAGTATTTT.

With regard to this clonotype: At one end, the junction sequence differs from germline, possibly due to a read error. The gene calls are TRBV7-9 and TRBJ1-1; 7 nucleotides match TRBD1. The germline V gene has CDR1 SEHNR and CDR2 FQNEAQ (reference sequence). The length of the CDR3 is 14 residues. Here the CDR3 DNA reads TGCGCCAGCAGCAGCCTGACAGGGACCACTGAAGCTTTCTTT. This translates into CASSSLTGTTEAFF.

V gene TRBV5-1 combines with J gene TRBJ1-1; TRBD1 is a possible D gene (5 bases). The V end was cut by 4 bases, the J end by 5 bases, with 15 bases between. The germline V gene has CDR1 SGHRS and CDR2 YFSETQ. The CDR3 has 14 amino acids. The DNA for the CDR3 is TGCGCCAGCAGCGGAATAGAGAGGGGAACTGAAGCTTTCTTT. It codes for CASSGIERGTEAFF.

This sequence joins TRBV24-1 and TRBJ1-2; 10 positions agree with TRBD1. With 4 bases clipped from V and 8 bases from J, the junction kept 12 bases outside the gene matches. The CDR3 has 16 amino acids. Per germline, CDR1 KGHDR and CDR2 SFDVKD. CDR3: CATSERPGQGWVGYTF. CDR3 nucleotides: TGTGCCACCAGTGAACGCCCGGGACAGGGGTGGGTGGGCTACACCTTC.

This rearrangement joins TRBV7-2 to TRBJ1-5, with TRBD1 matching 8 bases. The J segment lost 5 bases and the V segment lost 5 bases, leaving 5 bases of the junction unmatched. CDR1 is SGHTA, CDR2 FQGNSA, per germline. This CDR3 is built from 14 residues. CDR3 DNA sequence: TGTGCCAGCAGCGACAGGGGTCTTGATCAGCCCCAGCATTTT. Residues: CASSDRGLDQPQHF.

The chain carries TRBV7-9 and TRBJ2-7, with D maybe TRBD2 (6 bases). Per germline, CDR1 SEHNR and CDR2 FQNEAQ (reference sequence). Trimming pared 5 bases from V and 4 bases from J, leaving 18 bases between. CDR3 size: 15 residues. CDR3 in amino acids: CASSPARGPLYEQYF. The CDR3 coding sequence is TGTGCCAGCAGCCCAGCGCGGGGCCCCCTGTACGAGCAGTACTTC.